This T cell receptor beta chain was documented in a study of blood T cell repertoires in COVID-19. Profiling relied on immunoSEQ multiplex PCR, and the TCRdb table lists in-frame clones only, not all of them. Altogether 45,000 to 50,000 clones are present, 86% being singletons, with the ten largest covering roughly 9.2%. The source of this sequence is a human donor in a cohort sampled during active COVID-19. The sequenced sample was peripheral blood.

CDR3 sequence reads: CASSPSRTGSLNTEAFF. The DNA of the CDR3 is TGTGCCAGCTCACCGTCCCGGACAGGGTCTCTGAACACTGAAGCTTTCTTT. The rearrangement links TRBV18 to TRBJ1-1; 8 bases map to TRBD1. CDR3 length: 17 residues. With V trimmed by 3 bases and J by 0 bases, 9 bases remained unmatched. Per the germline V gene, CDR1 is KGHSH and CDR2 is LQKENI.